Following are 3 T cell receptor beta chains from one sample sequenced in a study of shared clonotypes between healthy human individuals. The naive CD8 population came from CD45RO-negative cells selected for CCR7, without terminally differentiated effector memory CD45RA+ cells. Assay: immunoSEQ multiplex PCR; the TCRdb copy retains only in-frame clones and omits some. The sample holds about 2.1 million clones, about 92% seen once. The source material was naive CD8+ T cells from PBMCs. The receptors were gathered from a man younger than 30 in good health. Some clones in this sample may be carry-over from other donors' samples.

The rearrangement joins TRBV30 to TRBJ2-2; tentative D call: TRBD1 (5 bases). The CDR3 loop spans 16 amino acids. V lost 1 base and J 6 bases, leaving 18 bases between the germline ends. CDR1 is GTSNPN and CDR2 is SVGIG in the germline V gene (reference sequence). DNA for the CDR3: TGTGCCTGGAGTGGGCTGCGGACACTTACGTCCGGGGAGCTGTTTTTT. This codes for CAWSGLRTLTSGELFF. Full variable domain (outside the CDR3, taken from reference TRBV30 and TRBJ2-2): SQTIHQWPATLVQPVGSPLSLECTVEGTSNPNLYWYRQAAGRGLQLLFYSVGIGQISSEVPQNLSASRPQDRQFILSSKKLLLSDSGFYLCAWSGLRTLTSGELFFGEGSRLTVL.

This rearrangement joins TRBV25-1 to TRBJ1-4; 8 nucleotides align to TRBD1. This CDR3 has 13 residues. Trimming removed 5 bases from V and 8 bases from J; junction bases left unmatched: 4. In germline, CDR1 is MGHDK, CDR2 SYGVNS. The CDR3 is CASSTGGVEKLFF. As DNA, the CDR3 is TGTGCCAGCAGTACAGGGGGAGTAGAAAAACTGTTTTTT.

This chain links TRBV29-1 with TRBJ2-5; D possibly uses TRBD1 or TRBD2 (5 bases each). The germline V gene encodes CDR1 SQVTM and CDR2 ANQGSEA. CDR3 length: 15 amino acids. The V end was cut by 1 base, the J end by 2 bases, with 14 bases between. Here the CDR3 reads CSVEGGVSPQETQYF. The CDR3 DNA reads TGCAGCGTTGAAGGAGGGGTAAGCCCTCAAGAGACCCAGTACTTC.